The sequence of this T cell receptor (beta chain) was determined in a study of cytomegalovirus exposure and HLA in healthy donors. Points from the study as a whole: In a later analysis, TCR beta V- and J-gene trimming was associated with a missense DCLRE1C variant. Researchers catalogued approximately 160 TCR beta chains as cytomegalovirus-associated.

The PCR contained 60 Vbeta and 13 Jbeta primers. Some clones are missing from TCRdb's copy, which holds only in-frame ones; the method was immunoSEQ multiplex PCR. The table has under 150,000 clones, around 82% seen once. This clone showed up just once. What it binds is unknown. The sample consisted of PBMCs. The TCR was taken from a woman aged 35 to 49 in good health and CMV-seropositive.

CDR3 in amino acids: CASSPSGGVISYNEQFF. The CDR3 nucleotides read TGTGCCAGCTCACCTAGCGGGGGGGTGATCTCCTACAATGAGCAGTTCTTC. The genes are TRBV18 and TRBJ2-1, with 11 positions matching TRBD2. The ends lost 3 bases at V and 0 bases at J; junction bases unmatched: 4. The CDR3 sequence is 17 residues long. Germline V lookup: CDR1 KGHSH, CDR2 LQKENI.